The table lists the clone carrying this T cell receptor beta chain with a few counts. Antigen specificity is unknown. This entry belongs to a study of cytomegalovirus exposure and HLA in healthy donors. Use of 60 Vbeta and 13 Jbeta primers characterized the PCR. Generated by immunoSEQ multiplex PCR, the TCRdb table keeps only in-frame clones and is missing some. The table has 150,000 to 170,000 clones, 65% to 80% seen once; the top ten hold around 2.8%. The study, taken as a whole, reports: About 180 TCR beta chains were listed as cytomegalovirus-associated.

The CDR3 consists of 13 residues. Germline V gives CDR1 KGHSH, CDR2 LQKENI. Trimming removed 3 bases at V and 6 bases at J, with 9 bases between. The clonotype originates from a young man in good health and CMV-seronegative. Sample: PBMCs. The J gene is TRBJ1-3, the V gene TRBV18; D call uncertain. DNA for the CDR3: TGTGCCAGCTCACCCCAACTCTTAAACACCATATATTTT. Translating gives CASSPQLLNTIYF.